The text below deals with one T cell receptor beta chain. The data derive from a study of T cell changes during pregnancy in multiple sclerosis. Clones were read by immunoSEQ multiplex PCR, and TCRdb kept only the in-frame ones, dropping some. The table lists 50,000 to 75,000 clones, 91% of them singletons. The CDR3 length is 14 residues. V lost 7 bases, J lost 3 bases, and 5 bases stayed unmatched. Per germline, CDR1 ENHRY and CDR2 SYGVKD. The source material was peripheral blood, sampled after pregnancy. This clonotype was sampled from a female donor in good health, enrolled as a control in a pregnancy study. The chain has TRBV10-3 and TRBJ1-1, with 10 bases lining up with TRBD1. In DNA form, the CDR3 reads TGTGCCATCACTGGACAGGGGGAAGACACTGAAGCTTTCTTT. Its protein product is CAITGQGEDTEAFF.